This passage covers 26 T cell receptor beta chains from one sample sequenced in a study of blood T cell repertoires in COVID-19. Sequencing used immunoSEQ multiplex PCR; TCRdb keeps in-frame clones, though not all of them. The table records around 130,000 clones, about four fifths of them present only once. Sequenced material: peripheral blood. The source is a woman aged 50 to 65 with acute or convalescent COVID-19.

V gene TRBV25-1 combines with J gene TRBJ2-4, with TRBD1 matching over 7 bases. This CDR3 contains 15 residues. Germline loops: CDR1 MGHDK, CDR2 SYGVNS. V shed 3 bases and J 8 bases; nucleotides not matched to a gene: 10. In DNA, the CDR3 is TGTGCCAGCAGTGACCGACAGGGCTCATCGGACATTCAGTACTTC. As protein: CASSDRQGSSDIQYF.

This sequence joins TRBV5-6 and TRBJ1-1; D is undetermined. Germline values: CDR1 SGHDT, CDR2 YYEEEE. V lost 6 bases and J lost 2, with 5 bases in between. The CDR3 has 11 amino acids. The CDR3 bases are TGTGCCAGCATCGGTAACACTGAAGCTTTCTTT. Translated, it gives CASIGNTEAFF.

The rearrangement uses TRBV30 and TRBJ2-3; D is unresolved. Trimming removed 3 bases from V and 0 bases from J, with 4 bases in between. Looked up from germline, CDR1 is GTSNPN and CDR2 is SVGIG (reference sequence). This CDR3 is built from 12 residues. The CDR3 protein is CAWRASTDTQYF. In DNA form, the CDR3 reads TGTGCCTGGAGAGCTAGCACAGATACGCAGTATTTT.

V is TRBV19 and J is TRBJ2-7; possibly TRBD1 for D (6 bases). The germline V and J ends were trimmed by 4 bases and 2 bases, with 9 bases remaining between them. Germline V gene sequence: CDR1 LNHDA, CDR2 SQIVND (reference sequence). There are 13 residues in the CDR3. The CDR3 spells CASSRDIAYEQYF. The CDR3 nucleotides are TGTGCCAGTAGTAGGGACATAGCCTACGAGCAGTACTTC.

The chain is built from TRBV7-9 and TRBJ1-2, with 7 positions matching TRBD1. J gave up 4 bases and V 4 bases, and 6 bases lay outside the gene matches. Germline V CDR1 and CDR2: SEHNR, FQNEAQ (reference sequence). The CDR3 is 14 residues long. The DNA for the CDR3 is TGTGCCAGCAGCTACGACAGGGCCATCTATGGCTACACCTTC. It encodes CASSYDRAIYGYTF. Using reference TRBV7-9 and TRBJ1-2 for the parts outside the CDR3, the full variable domain is DTGVSQNPRHKITKRGQNVTFRCDPISEHNRLYWYRQTLGQGPEFLTYFQNEAQLEKSRLLSDRFSAERPKGSFSTLEIQRTEQGDSAMYLCASSYDRAIYGYTFGSGTRLTVV.

This chain uses TRBV9 with TRBJ2-7; 8 positions agree with TRBD2. V lost 0 bases and J lost 4; bases outside the gene matches: 9. CDR3 length equals 16 residues. Looked up from germline, CDR1 is SGDLS and CDR2 is YYNGEE. CDR3 nucleotide sequence: TGTGCCAGCAGCGTAGGTGAGCGGGGGACCCTTTACGAGCAGTACTTC. Translating gives CASSVGERGTLYEQYF.

This sequence joins TRBV15 and TRBJ1-4; 8 bases are shared with TRBD1. The V and J ends lost 3 bases and 6 bases, in that order; junction bases with no gene match: 6. CDR1 LNHNV and CDR2 YYDKDF come from the germline V gene (reference sequence). The CDR3 runs to 15 residues. The CDR3 DNA sequence: TGTGCCACCAGCAGGACGACAGGGGCCGATGAAAAACTGTTTTTT. Translation gives CATSRTTGADEKLFF.

V usage is TRBV5-6 and J usage is TRBJ2-3; D is possibly TRBD2 (6 bases). The CDR3 is 13 residues long. Germline V gene sequence: CDR1 SGHDT, CDR2 YYEEEE. Trimming removed 3 bases from V and 4 bases from J, with 9 bases in between. The CDR3 loop reads CASSSVAADTQYF. The CDR3 DNA follows: TGTGCCAGCAGCTCAGTAGCGGCAGATACGCAGTATTTT. Variable domain in full (rest from reference TRBV5-6 and TRBJ2-3): DAGVTQSPTHLIKTRGQQVTLRCSPKSGHDTVSWYQQALGQGPQFIFQYYEEEERQRGNFPDRFSGHQFPNYSSELNVNALLLGDSALYLCASSSVAADTQYFGPGTRLTVL.

The chain is built from TRBV27 and TRBJ2-7; TRBD2 agrees at 10 bases. The trim removed 1 base at V and 2 bases at J, leaving 14 bases unmatched. Germline V gives CDR1 MNHEY, CDR2 SMNVEV (reference sequence). The CDR3 runs 19 residues. CDR3 sequence (DNA): TGTGCCAGCAGTTTATTGGTTCAGCTAGCGGGGGACCCGACCTACGAGCAGTACTTC. Its translation: CASSLLVQLAGDPTYEQYF.

The chain recombines TRBV5-6 with TRBJ1-6; no clear D. Per the germline V gene, CDR1 is SGHDT and CDR2 is YYEEEE. This CDR3 is built from 15 residues. Trimming pared 0 bases from V and 5 bases from J, leaving 9 bases between. Here the CDR3 reads CASSLDRFDNSPLHF. The CDR3 bases are TGTGCCAGCAGCTTGGACAGATTCGATAATTCACCCCTCCACTTT.

This clone occurred once. This chain links TRBV6-5 with TRBJ2-7, with TRBD2 identical over 12 bases. CDR3 size: 15 residues. J lost 1 base, V lost 6 bases, and 4 bases had no gene match. CDR1 and CDR2 from the germline V gene are MNHEY and SVGAGI. CDR3 nucleotide sequence: TGTGCCAGCAGGGCGACTAGCGGGGGTTCCTACGAGCAGTACTTC. Translation gives CASRATSGGSYEQYF.

The chain is built from TRBV11-2 and TRBJ2-1; possible D gene TRBD1, 5 bases. The CDR3 loop spans 16 amino acids. V shed 0 bases and J shed 4 bases, with 13 bases lying between them. The V gene's germline CDR1 is SGHAT and CDR2 FQNNGV. The CDR3 region is CASSLDGAALYNEQFF. The CDR3 nucleotides are TGTGCCAGCAGCTTAGATGGGGCTGCACTATACAATGAGCAGTTCTTC.

The rearrangement uses TRBV5-4 and TRBJ2-6, with 7 positions matching TRBD1. This CDR3 comprises 17 residues. CDR1 is SGHNT and CDR2 is YYREEE in the germline V gene (reference sequence). J was trimmed by 0 bases and V by 0 bases; bases with no gene match: 3. For the CDR3, the DNA is TGTGCCAGCAGCTTGGGAAACAGGGGCTCTGGGGCCAACGTCCTGACTTTC. Translation: CASSLGNRGSGANVLTF.

V is TRBV30 and J is TRBJ1-1, with a weak D call TRBD1 (6 bases). The CDR3 loop spans 13 amino acids. V was cut by 4 bases and J by 11 bases, with 20 bases left in between. CDR1 GTSNPN and CDR2 SVGIG come from the germline V gene (reference sequence). The CDR3 sequence is CAWKLQGAQTAFF. For the CDR3, the DNA is TGTGCCTGGAAACTACAGGGAGCCCAAACGGCTTTCTTT. Variable domain in full (rest from reference TRBV30 and TRBJ1-1): SQTIHQWPATLVQPVGSPLSLECTVEGTSNPNLYWYRQAAGRGLQLLFYSVGIGQISSEVPQNLSASRPQDRQFILSSKKLLLSDSGFYLCAWKLQGAQTAFFGQGTRLTVV.

The chain is built from TRBV5-1 and TRBJ2-3, with 8 bases identical to TRBD2. The germline gives CDR1 SGHRS, CDR2 YFSETQ. This CDR3 has 16 amino acids. V was pared by 1 base and J by 5 bases, with 9 bases of the junction left unmatched. The CDR3 nucleotides are TGCGCCAGCAGCTTGAGGACCGGGGGGGCCGTAGATACGCAGTATTTT. Its protein is CASSLRTGGAVDTQYF.

CDR3 protein: CASSPLRNTEAFF. DNA of the CDR3: TGTGCCAGCAGCCCTCTTCGGAACACTGAAGCTTTCTTT. The genes are TRBV5-8 and TRBJ1-1, with D uncertain. V lost 4 bases and J lost 1, with 8 bases in between. Germline loops: CDR1 SGHTS, CDR2 YDEGEE. CDR3 length equals 13 residues.

V is TRBV27 and J is TRBJ1-5; D uncertain. CDR3 length equals 14 residues. Germline CDR1 MNHEY, CDR2 SMNVEV (reference sequence). V was cut by 4 bases and J by 0 bases, with 7 bases left in between. The CDR3: CASSSRYSNQPQHF. Here the CDR3 DNA reads TGTGCCAGCAGTTCCCGGTATAGCAATCAGCCCCAGCATTTT.

This chain links TRBV7-2 with TRBJ1-2; 10 positions match TRBD1. The CDR3 loop spans 12 amino acids. Germline CDR1 and CDR2: SGHTA and FQGNSA. Germline trimming cut 4 bases from V and 14 bases from J; bases unmatched to any gene: 7. The CDR3 coding sequence is TGTGCCAGCAGCTCGTGGGGGGGACAGGGGACCTTC. This translates into CASSSWGGQGTF. Variable domain in full (rest from reference TRBV7-2 and TRBJ1-2): GAGVSQSPSNKVTEKGKDVELRCDPISGHTALYWYRQSLGQGLEFLIYFQGNSAPDKSGLPSDRFSAERTGGSVSTLTIQRTQQEDSAVYLCASSSWGGQGTFGSGTRLTVV.

V and J are TRBV11-2 and TRBJ1-2; 7 bases are a match to TRBD1. The CDR3 loop spans 14 amino acids. J gave up 3 bases and V 2 bases, and 3 bases lay outside the gene matches. CDR1 and CDR2 from the germline V gene are SGHAT and FQNNGV. The CDR3 loop reads CASSLNTGDYGYTF. CDR3 bases: TGTGCCAGCAGCTTAAATACAGGGGACTATGGCTACACCTTC.

This chain links TRBV4-1 with TRBJ2-3, with D perhaps TRBD1 (6 bases). The CDR3 runs to 14 residues. The V and J ends lost 0 bases and 4 bases respectively, with 8 bases between them. Germline V gene lookup returns CDR1 MGHRA and CDR2 YSYEKL. The chain's CDR3 is CASSQDQGSDTQYF. The DNA of the CDR3 is TGCGCCAGCAGCCAAGATCAGGGGTCAGATACGCAGTATTTT.

The chain is built from TRBV19 and TRBJ1-1; D remains unclear. CDR3 length: 13 residues. Germline V gives CDR1 LNHDA, CDR2 SQIVND (reference sequence). Between the trimmed V and J ends, which lost 3 bases and 1 base, there was a span of 6 bases. The CDR3 loop is CASSIPGNTEAFF. In DNA, the CDR3 is TGTGCCAGTAGTATCCCAGGGAACACTGAAGCTTTCTTT.

The V gene is TRBV29-1, the J gene TRBJ2-7; D perhaps matches TRBD2 (5 bases). Germline CDR1 reads SQVTM; CDR2 reads ANQGSEA. CDR3 length: 15 residues. V was pared by 2 bases and J by 7 bases, with 21 bases between. The CDR3, as DNA: TGCAGCGTTGAATGGAGGAACAAGCCACGCGGGGAGCAGTACTTC. As protein: CSVEWRNKPRGEQYF.

CDR3 residues: CASSTGDRVNEKLFF. CDR3 nucleotide sequence: TGTGCCAGCAGTACCGGGGACAGGGTTAATGAAAAACTGTTTTTT. J is TRBJ1-4 and V is TRBV2; 9 nucleotides align to TRBD1. The CDR3 runs to 15 residues. V was clipped by 5 bases and J by 4 bases; unmatched bases: 5. Germline CDR1 is SNHLY and CDR2 is FYNNEI. The entire variable domain, with the rest obtained from reference TRBV2 and TRBJ1-4, is as follows: EPEVTQTPSHQVTQMGQEVILRCVPISNHLYFYWYRQILGQKVEFLVSFYNNEISEKSEIFDDQFSVERPDGSNFTLKIRSTKLEDSAMYFCASSTGDRVNEKLFFGSGTQLSVL.

The J gene is TRBJ1-2, the V gene TRBV6-1; 8 positions match TRBD1. The CDR3 consists of 16 residues. Trimming at V came to 4 bases and at J to 2 bases, leaving 9 bases not matched to a gene. Germline values: CDR1 MNHNS, CDR2 SASEGT. CDR3 bases: TGTGCCAGCAGTGCTACCGGGACAGGCCTGAACTATGGCTACACCTTC. Its protein is CASSATGTGLNYGYTF.

The genes are TRBV6-5 and TRBJ1-5; D is possibly TRBD1 (5 bases). V lost 0 bases and J lost 3, with 6 bases in between. CDR3 length: 14 amino acids. Germline CDR1 and CDR2: MNHEY and SVGAGI. CDR3 loop: CASSYSGDNQPQHF. CDR3 DNA sequence: TGTGCCAGCAGTTACTCAGGGGACAATCAGCCCCAGCATTTT.

The V gene is TRBV25-1, the J gene TRBJ1-3; 8 bases line up with TRBD1. The CDR3 totals 15 residues. Germline CDR1 MGHDK, CDR2 SYGVNS. After removal of 2 bases from V and 2 bases from J, the junction contained 2 bases not matched to a gene. The CDR3 DNA is TGTGCCAGCAGTGAAACGACAGGGGCTGGAAACACCATATATTTT. Encoded protein: CASSETTGAGNTIYF.